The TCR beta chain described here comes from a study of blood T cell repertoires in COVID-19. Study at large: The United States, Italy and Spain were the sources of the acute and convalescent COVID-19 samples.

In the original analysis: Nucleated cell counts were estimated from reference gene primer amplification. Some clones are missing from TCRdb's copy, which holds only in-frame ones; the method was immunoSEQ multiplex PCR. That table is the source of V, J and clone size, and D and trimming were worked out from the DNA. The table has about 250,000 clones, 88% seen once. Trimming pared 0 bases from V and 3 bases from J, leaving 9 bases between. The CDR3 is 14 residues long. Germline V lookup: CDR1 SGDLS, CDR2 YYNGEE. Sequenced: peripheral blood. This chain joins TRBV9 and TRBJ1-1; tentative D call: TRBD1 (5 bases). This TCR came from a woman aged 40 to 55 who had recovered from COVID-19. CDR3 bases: TGTGCCAGCAGCGTAGACGTCAGGGACACTGAAGCTTTCTTT. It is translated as CASSVDVRDTEAFF. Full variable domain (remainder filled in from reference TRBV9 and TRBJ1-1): DSGVTQTPKHLITATGQRVTLRCSPRSGDLSVYWYQQSLDQGLQFLIQYYNGEERAKGNILERFSAQQFPDLHSELNLSSLELGDSALYFCASSVDVRDTEAFFGQGTRLTVV.